The present TCR beta chain was sequenced within a study of T cell responses to AZD1222 COVID-19 vaccine. Study-wide points: Compared with day 0, the breadth and depth of the Spike-specific TCR repertoire rose significantly after two doses of AZD1222. White British ancestry dominated among donors, who included more females, and clonal diversity was possibly underestimated. Within unmutated variant regions lay the reported targets of nearly half of spike-specific TCRs. Researchers report vaccine-associated CD4 TCRs spanning spike, with dominance at 160-218 and 743-854.

V shed 8 bases and J 7 bases; nucleotides not matched to a gene: 7. The CDR3 consists of 12 residues. The germline V gene has CDR1 GTSNPN and CDR2 SVGIG (reference sequence). The table came from immunoSEQ multiplex PCR; TCRdb's copy has only in-frame clones and leaves some out. The sample records 100,000 to 150,000 clones, 80% to 90% being singletons. As to this clone: Its target is unknown.

Here the sequenced sample was peripheral blood, taken 28 days after the second AZD1222 dose. The chain couples TRBV30 to TRBJ2-1; 8 positions agree with TRBD1. The origin of this receptor is an adult who received the AZD1222 COVID-19 vaccine. The CDR3 nucleotides read TGTGCCCGCGGGACAGGTAATAATGAGCAGTTCTTC. Protein: CARGTGNNEQFF.